These 2 T cell receptor beta chains came from one sample sequenced in a study of T cell responses to AZD1222 COVID-19 vaccine. Clones were sequenced by immunoSEQ multiplex PCR, and TCRdb holds only the in-frame ones, with some missing. The table lists 150,000 to 200,000 clones, roughly 94% of them singletons. The source was peripheral blood, collected 28 days after the second AZD1222 dose. The receptors here all came from an adult who received the AZD1222 COVID-19 vaccine.

The chain combines TRBV9 with TRBJ2-7, with D maybe TRBD1 (7 bases). Trimming removed 0 bases at V and 3 bases at J, with 13 bases between. The germline gives CDR1 SGDLS, CDR2 YYNGEE. The CDR3 contains 15 residues. DNA for the CDR3: TGTGCCAGCAGCGTAGCGGAGGGGGCCCACTACGAGCAGTACTTC. Its protein product is CASSVAEGAHYEQYF. Combining the CDR3 with reference TRBV9 and TRBJ2-7 gives the whole variable domain DSGVTQTPKHLITATGQRVTLRCSPRSGDLSVYWYQQSLDQGLQFLIQYYNGEERAKGNILERFSAQQFPDLHSELNLSSLELGDSALYFCASSVAEGAHYEQYFGPGTRLTVT.

Here the CDR3 reads CASRVINQPQHF. For the CDR3, the DNA is TGTGCCAGCCGGGTCATCAATCAGCCCCAGCATTTT. V usage is TRBV21-1 and J usage is TRBJ1-5. TRBV21-1 is a known pseudogene. CDR3 length equals 12 residues.